Detailed here is one T cell receptor (beta chain). This clonotype came up many times. Its antigen is currently not known. There are no base qualities to consult, and no much larger clone falls within one base. The entry originates in a study of CD8+CD57+ T cells in acquired aplastic anemia (dated by TCRdb to the late 2010s). Broadly, across the study: A mean of approximately 3 ug of DNA, ranging from roughly 0.18 to 30 ug, was extracted from sorted CD4+ and CD8+ cells. A CD8+CD57+ expansion meant a frequency higher than the mean frequency seen in healthy subjects. General findings and caveats noted by the study authors: No significant difference in CD8+ Simpson's diversity was found between patients and healthy controls (P=0.060). Although around 30 CD8+ CDR3 sequences were shared by patients and controls, these sequences appeared highly expressed in patients and within the immunodominant clones of patients.

Profiling of TCR beta VDJ combinations and CDR3 sequences used genomic DNA as the template. An Illumina HiSeq 2000 was the platform used for TCR repertoire sequencing. For the original study's pipeline: TRBV/TRBJ rearrangement plots, CDR3 size and DJ length profiles, and Simpson's diversity index were used to assess repertoires. The immunodominant clone was defined as the most abundant DNA sequence in deep sequencing data. CDR3 amino acid sequences were screened for sharing across subjects and compared with published repertoires and the VDJdb database. In-frame beta chains were kept once TCRdb had trimmed the public reads at Q25 with fastp and called clones with MiXCR. All rows with the same CDR3 protein become a single entry with the most common DNA and genes. Here the V and J calls rest on TCRdb's processing, not on the authors' analysis. For this sample there are under 200,000 distinct CDR3 sequences; more than 45% appear just once. The ten largest make up 8.5% to 10% of the sample.

Patients chosen for sequencing had shown expansion of CD8+CD57+ cells by flow cytometry. Severe acquired aplastic anemia was diagnosed in all patients according to International Study of Aplastic Anemia and Agranulocytosis and Camitta criteria. At the time blood was sampled, none of the patients had received any therapy. In the study, sorted CD4+ and CD8+ blood T cells from patients with severe aplastic anemia and from healthy subjects underwent deep sequencing of TCR repertoires. Patients were enrolled under clinicaltrials.gov protocols 00001620, 01623167, 00001397, 00071045, 00081523 and 00961064 in the USA. Ficoll-Paque density gradient centrifugation was used to isolate peripheral blood mononuclear cells. Before DNA extraction, CD4+ and CD8+ T cells were sorted with FACS or magnetic beads. This TCR was sampled from a human donor with aplastic anemia. Source material: sorted CD4+, CD8+, or CD8+CD57+ T cells (not recorded which) from PBMCs.

The CDR3 reads as follows: CASSSRSGTTDTQYF. The nucleotide sequence reads as follows: TGTGCCAGCAGCTCGCGGAGCGGGACTACAGATACGCAGTATTTT. The V and J genes are TRBV7-3 and TRBJ2-3, with 7 junctional bases fitting TRBD2. Germline trimming amounts to 4 bases on V and 3 bases on J, with 7 as the count of junction bases outside the gene matches. The germline V gene provides CDR1 SGHTA and CDR2 FQGTGA. The CDR3 starts with the cysteine, ends with the phenylalanine, and has 15 residues. The only DNA kept is the CDR3, 45 bases in frame from the first base.